This TCR beta chain emerged from a study of T-cell reconstitution after alpha-beta-depleted transplantation in children. Study findings and constraints: Several hundred rapidly expanded clones from non-depleted graft cells reportedly supplied alpha-beta T cells about two months post-transplant.

Preparation of the TCRbeta library involved a method that used unique molecular identifiers. MiXCR, applied by TCRdb to the PCR reads, yields one record per CDR3 protein. Of fewer than 550,000 distinct CDR3 sequences in the sample, over 9.5% were seen once. Germline V gives CDR1 MDHEN, CDR2 SYDVKM. CDR3 length: 12 amino acids. V lost 6 bases and J lost 4, with 9 bases in between. Details on this clonotype: The antigen is unknown.

The sequence was collected from a female patient aged 2 to 10 who had a stem cell transplant for aplastic anemia, so the T cells may come from the graft donor. The sequencing used PBMCs, mostly from graft donor cells, collected 180 days after TCRalphabeta/CD19-depleted stem cell transplant. The V and J genes are TRBV28 and TRBJ1-2; no reliable D call. The CDR3 sequence: CASSPVLYGYTF. The CDR3 DNA follows: TGTGCCAGCAGCCCCGTTCTCTATGGCTACACCTTC.